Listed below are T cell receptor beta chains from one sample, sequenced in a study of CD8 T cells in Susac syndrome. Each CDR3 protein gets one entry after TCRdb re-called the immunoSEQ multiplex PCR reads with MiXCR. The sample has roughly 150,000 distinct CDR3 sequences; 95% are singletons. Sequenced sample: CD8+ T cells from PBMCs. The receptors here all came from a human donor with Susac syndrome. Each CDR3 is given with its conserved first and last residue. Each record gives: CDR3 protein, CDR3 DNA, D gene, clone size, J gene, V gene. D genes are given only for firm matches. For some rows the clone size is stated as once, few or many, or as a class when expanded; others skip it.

CASSFDRASYEQYF	TGTGCCAGCAGCTTTGACAGGGCCTCCTACGAGCAGTACTTC	TRBD1	once	TRBJ2-7	TRBV7-9
CASSAPRGQGPREAFF	TGCGCCAGCAGCGCCCCCAGGGGACAGGGGCCTCGTGAAGCTTTCTTT	TRBD1	NA	TRBJ1-1	TRBV5-1
CASSFGPGGPVETQYF	TGTGCCAGCAGTTTCGGTCCGGGAGGGCCAGTTGAGACCCAGTACTTC	TRBD2	NA	TRBJ2-5	TRBV27
CASSGQGNTEAFF	TGTGCCAGCAGCGGACAGGGGAACACTGAAGCTTTCTTT	TRBD1	NA	TRBJ1-1	TRBV2
CSAYQGMGYNEQFF	TGCAGCGCTTATCAGGGGATGGGTTACAATGAGCAGTTCTTC	NA	NA	TRBJ2-1	TRBV29-1
CASSLYRGTYEQYF	TGTGCCAGCAGCTTGTACAGGGGCACCTACGAGCAGTACTTC	TRBD1	NA	TRBJ2-7	TRBV5-4
CASSSPSGRAEWETQYF	TGTGCCAGCAGTTCCCCAAGCGGGAGGGCCGAGTGGGAGACCCAGTACTTC	TRBD2	NA	TRBJ2-5	TRBV6-5
CSAMAGEDSYEQYF	TGCAGTGCTATGGCGGGAGAAGACTCCTACGAGCAGTACTTC	TRBD2	NA	TRBJ2-7	TRBV20-1
CASRPSNEQFF	TGTGCCAGCAGGCCCTCTAATGAGCAGTTCTTC	NA	NA	TRBJ2-1	TRBV2
CASTLGVTDTQYF	TGCGCCAGCACCCTGGGGGTGACAGATACGCAGTATTTT	NA	once	TRBJ2-3	TRBV10-2
CAGSAYRTGELFF	TGTGCCGGCTCAGCTTACCGCACCGGGGAGCTGTTTTTT	NA	once	TRBJ2-2	TRBV6-1
CASSSGQITYASGANVLTF	TGTGCCAGCAGTTCAGGACAGATCACTTATGCCTCTGGGGCCAACGTCCTGACTTTC	NA	NA	TRBJ2-6	TRBV28
CASSLDYEQYF	TGTGCCAGCAGTTTAGACTACGAGCAGTACTTC	NA	NA	TRBJ2-7	TRBV12-3/TRBV12-4
CASSLLPTEAFF	TGTGCCAGCAGCTTGTTACCCACTGAAGCTTTCTTT	NA	NA	TRBJ1-1	TRBV5-6
CVTEGPRSYEQYF	TGTGTCACCGAGGGGCCACGATCCTACGAGCAGTACTTC	NA	NA	TRBJ2-7	TRBV25-1
CASSPRSTGNNEKLFF	TGCGCCAGCAGCCCACGCTCGACAGGGAATAATGAAAAACTGTTTTTT	TRBD1	NA	TRBJ1-4	TRBV4-1
CASSSSRAEGSEKLFF	TGTGCCAGCAGCTCTTCAAGGGCCGAGGGTAGTGAAAAACTGTTTTTT	NA	NA	TRBJ1-4	TRBV5-4
CSASDPPYNEQFF	TGCAGTGCTTCAGACCCTCCCTACAATGAGCAGTTCTTC	NA	once	TRBJ2-1	TRBV20-1
CASSRRTINEQFF	TGTGCCAGCTCTCGTCGAACGATCAATGAGCAGTTCTTC	NA	NA	TRBJ2-1	TRBV7-9
CSDLHPTGAEAFF	TGCAGCGACCTTCATCCGACAGGGGCTGAAGCTTTCTTT	TRBD1	NA	TRBJ1-1	TRBV29-1
CASSPLAEFQTYEQYF	TGTGCCAGCAGCCCCCTCGCTGAGTTCCAGACCTACGAGCAGTACTTC	NA	NA	TRBJ2-7	TRBV12-3/TRBV12-4
CASREGSSEQYF	TGTGCCAGCAGGGAAGGGTCGAGCGAGCAGTACTTC	NA	once	TRBJ2-7	TRBV28
CASSLGLDGQFF	TGTGCCAGCAGCTTAGGTTTAGATGGGCAGTTCTTC	NA	NA	TRBJ2-1	TRBV7-2
CASSLDLLGRGF	TGTGCCAGCAGCTTGGACTTACTAGGGCGGGGCTTC	NA	NA	TRBJ2-1	TRBV7-2
CATRPRDSESNTGELFF	TGTGCCACCAGGCCAAGGGACAGCGAATCGAACACCGGGGAGCTGTTTTTT	TRBD1	NA	TRBJ2-2	TRBV15
CASSLPGALEQYF	TGTGCCAGCAGCCTCCCGGGGGCCCTCGAGCAGTACTTC	NA	NA	TRBJ2-7	TRBV12-3/TRBV12-4